The present entry profiles one T cell receptor (beta chain) with its context. Trimming pared 6 bases from V and 6 bases from J, leaving 15 bases between. The CDR3 contains 14 residues. Germline CDR1 and CDR2: LNHDA and SQIVND (reference sequence). These data belong to a study of blood T cell repertoires in COVID-19. Study at large: Acute-phase and convalescent COVID-19 samples originated in the United States, Italy and Spain.

Study processing details: Using reference gene primer amplification, nucleated cell counts were estimated. Here immunoSEQ multiplex PCR was the method, and the copy in TCRdb shows in-frame clones only, minus some. V, J and clone size are those of that table, while D and trimming were read from the DNA. Among around 110,000 clones listed, roughly 80% were seen once. The receptor was derived from a young man with acute or convalescent COVID-19. The V gene is TRBV19, the J gene TRBJ1-5; D is undetermined. Material for sequencing was peripheral blood. CDR3 bases: TGTGCCAGTAGAGTCAGGTCGGAGGGTCAGCCCCAGCATTTT. Translation gives CASRVRSEGQPQHF.